This record looks at one TCR beta chain sequence and its context. These data are taken from a study of T cell changes during pregnancy in multiple sclerosis. This table comes from immunoSEQ multiplex PCR, and its TCRdb copy is limited to in-frame clones, with some not included. The sample holds about 68,000 clones, roughly 92% seen once. The CDR3 runs 15 residues. V was clipped by 4 bases and J by 4 bases; unmatched bases: 6. Germline CDR1 and CDR2: SGHTA and FQGNSA. Sequenced material: peripheral blood, taken after pregnancy. The chain has TRBV7-2 and TRBJ2-1, with 8 bases matching TRBD2. This receptor was identified in a female donor in good health, enrolled as a control in a pregnancy study. Here the CDR3 DNA reads TGTGCCAGCAGCTCCACCGGGACTAGGTACAATGAGCAGTTCTTC. Translated: CASSSTGTRYNEQFF. The full variable domain, completed using reference TRBV7-2 and TRBJ2-1, is GAGVSQSPSNKVTEKGKDVELRCDPISGHTALYWYRQSLGQGLEFLIYFQGNSAPDKSGLPSDRFSAERTGGSVSTLTIQRTQQEDSAVYLCASSSTGTRYNEQFFGPGTRLTVL.